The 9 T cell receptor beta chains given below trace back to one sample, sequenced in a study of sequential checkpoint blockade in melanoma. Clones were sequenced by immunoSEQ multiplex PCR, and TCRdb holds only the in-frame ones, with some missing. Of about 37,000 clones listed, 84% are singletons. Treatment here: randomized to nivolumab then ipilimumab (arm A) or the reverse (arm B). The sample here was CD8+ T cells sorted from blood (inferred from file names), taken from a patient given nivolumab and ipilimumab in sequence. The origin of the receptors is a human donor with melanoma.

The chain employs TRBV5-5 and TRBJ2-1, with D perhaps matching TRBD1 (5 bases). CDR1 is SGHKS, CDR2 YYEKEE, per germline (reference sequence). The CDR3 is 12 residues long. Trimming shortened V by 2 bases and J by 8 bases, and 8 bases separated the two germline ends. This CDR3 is CASSFWGDEQFF. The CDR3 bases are TGTGCCAGCAGCTTCTGGGGCGATGAGCAGTTCTTC.

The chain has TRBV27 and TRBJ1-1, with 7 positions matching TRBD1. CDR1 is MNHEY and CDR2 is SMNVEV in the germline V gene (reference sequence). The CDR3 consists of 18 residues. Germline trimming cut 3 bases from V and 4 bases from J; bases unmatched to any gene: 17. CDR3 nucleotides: TGTGCCAGCAGTTTGACAGGGTCGGTCGCTTGGGGAAGCACTGAAGCTTTCTTT. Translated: CASSLTGSVAWGSTEAFF.

CDR3 protein: CASSQDNGGRGHYEQYF. The CDR3 nucleotides read TGCGCCAGCAGCCAAGATAACGGCGGGAGGGGCCACTACGAGCAGTACTTC. The chain combines TRBV4-1 with TRBJ2-7; the match to TRBD2 covers 9 bases. The length of the CDR3 is 17 residues. V was clipped by 0 bases and J by 3 bases; unmatched bases: 9. CDR1 is MGHRA and CDR2 is YSYEKL in the germline V gene.

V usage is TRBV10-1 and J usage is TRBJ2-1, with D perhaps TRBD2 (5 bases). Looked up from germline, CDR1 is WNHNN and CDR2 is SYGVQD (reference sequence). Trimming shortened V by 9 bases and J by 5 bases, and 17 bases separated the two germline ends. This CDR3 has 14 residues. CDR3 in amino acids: CARAFITRDNEQFF. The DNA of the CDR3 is TGCGCCAGGGCCTTCATTACGCGGGACAATGAGCAGTTCTTC.

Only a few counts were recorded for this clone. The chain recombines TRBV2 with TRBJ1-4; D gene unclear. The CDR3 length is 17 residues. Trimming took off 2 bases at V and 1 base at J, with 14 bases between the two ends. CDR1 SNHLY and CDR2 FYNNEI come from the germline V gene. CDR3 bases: TGTGCCAGCAGTGAACCCGGAGGAGGCCTAACTAATGAAAAACTGTTTTTT. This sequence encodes CASSEPGGGLTNEKLFF.

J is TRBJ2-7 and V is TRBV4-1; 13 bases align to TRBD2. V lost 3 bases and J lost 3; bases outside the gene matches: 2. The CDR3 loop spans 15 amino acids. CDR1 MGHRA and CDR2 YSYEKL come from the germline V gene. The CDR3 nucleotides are TGCGCCAGCAGCCAGGGGACTAGCGGGGACTACGAGCAGTACTTC. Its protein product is CASSQGTSGDYEQYF.

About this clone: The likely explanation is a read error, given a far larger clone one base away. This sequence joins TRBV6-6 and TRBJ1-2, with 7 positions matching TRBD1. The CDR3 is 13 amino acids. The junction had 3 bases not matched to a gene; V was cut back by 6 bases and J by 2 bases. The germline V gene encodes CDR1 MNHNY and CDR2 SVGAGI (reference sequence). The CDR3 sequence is CASRPGQNYGYTF. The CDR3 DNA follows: TGTGCCAGCAGGCCGGGACAGAACTATGGCTACACCTTC.

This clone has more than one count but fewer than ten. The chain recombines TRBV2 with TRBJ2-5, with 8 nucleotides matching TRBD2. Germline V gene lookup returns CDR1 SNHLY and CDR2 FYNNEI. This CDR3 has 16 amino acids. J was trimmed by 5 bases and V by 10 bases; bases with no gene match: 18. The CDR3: CATHPAGDTIGETQYF. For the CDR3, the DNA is TGTGCCACGCACCCAGCGGGGGACACAATCGGGGAGACCCAGTACTTC.

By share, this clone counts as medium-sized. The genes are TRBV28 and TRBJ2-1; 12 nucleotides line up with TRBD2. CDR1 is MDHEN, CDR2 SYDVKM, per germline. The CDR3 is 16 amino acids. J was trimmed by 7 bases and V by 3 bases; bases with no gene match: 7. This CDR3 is CASSFSGTSGLNEQFF. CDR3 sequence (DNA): TGTGCCAGCAGTTTCTCCGGGACTAGCGGGTTGAATGAGCAGTTCTTC.